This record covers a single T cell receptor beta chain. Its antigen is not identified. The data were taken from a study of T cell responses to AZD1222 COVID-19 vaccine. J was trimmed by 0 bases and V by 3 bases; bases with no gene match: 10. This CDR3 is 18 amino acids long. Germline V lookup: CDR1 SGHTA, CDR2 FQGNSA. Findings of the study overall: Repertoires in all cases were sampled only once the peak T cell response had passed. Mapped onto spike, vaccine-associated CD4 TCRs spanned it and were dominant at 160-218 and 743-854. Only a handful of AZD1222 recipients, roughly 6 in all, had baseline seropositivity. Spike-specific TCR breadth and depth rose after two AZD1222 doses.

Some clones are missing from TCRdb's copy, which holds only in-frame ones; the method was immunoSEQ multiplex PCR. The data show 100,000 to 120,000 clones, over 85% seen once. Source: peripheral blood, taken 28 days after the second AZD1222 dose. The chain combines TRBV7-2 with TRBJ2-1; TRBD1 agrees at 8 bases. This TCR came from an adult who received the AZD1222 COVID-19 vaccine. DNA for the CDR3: TGTGCCAGCAGCTTTCCACAGGGGGTGGCTAGCTCCTACAATGAGCAGTTCTTC. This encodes CASSFPQGVASSYNEQFF.